This T cell receptor beta chain was sequenced during a study of T cells in Graves' hyperthyroidism and ophthalmopathy. Study conclusions and caveats: Model output signaled ophthalmopathy a median approximately 6 months ahead of onset.

Researchers took RNA transcripts and amplified the TCR beta CDR3 regions from them. The TCR CDR3 was amplified in a first-round RT-PCR using the HTBI primer set. TCRdb redid the calling of the multiplex PCR reads with MiXCR, one entry per CDR3 protein. The table records some 300,000 distinct CDR3 sequences, around 19% of them present only once. Germline V gene lookup returns CDR1 SEHNR and CDR2 FQNEAQ (reference sequence). This CDR3 is built from 16 residues. Trimming at V came to 7 bases and at J to 3 bases, leaving 9 bases not matched to a gene. On this clonotype itself: Antigen unknown.

V is TRBV7-9 and J is TRBJ2-3; 11 positions agree with TRBD2. Input material: blood. This TCR came from a man over 45 with Graves' ophthalmopathy. The CDR3 sequence: CASKLLAGGRTDTQYF. Written as DNA, the CDR3 is TGTGCCAGCAAATTGCTAGCGGGAGGTAGAACAGATACGCAGTATTTT. The variable domain in full, completed from reference TRBV7-9 and TRBJ2-3, reads DTGVSQNPRHKITKRGQNVTFRCDPISEHNRLYWYRQTLGQGPEFLTYFQNEAQLEKSRLLSDRFSAERPKGSFSTLEIQRTEQGDSAMYLCASKLLAGGRTDTQYFGPGTRLTVL.